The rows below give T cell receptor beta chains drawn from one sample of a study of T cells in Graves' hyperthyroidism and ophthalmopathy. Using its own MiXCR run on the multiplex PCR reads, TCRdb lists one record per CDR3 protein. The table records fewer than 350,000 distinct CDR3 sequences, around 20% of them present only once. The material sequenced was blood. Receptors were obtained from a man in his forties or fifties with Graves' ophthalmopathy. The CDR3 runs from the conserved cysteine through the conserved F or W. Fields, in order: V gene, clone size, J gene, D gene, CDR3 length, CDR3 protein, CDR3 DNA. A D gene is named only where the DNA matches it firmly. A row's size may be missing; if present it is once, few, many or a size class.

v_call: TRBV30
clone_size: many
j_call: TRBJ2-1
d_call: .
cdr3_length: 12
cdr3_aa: CAWSVSINEQFF
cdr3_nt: TGTGCCTGGAGTGTAAGCATCAATGAGCAGTTCTTC

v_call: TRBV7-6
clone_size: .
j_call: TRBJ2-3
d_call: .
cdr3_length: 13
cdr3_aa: CASSLDEPDTQYF
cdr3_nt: TGTGCCAGCAGCTTAGACGAGCCAGATACGCAGTATTTT

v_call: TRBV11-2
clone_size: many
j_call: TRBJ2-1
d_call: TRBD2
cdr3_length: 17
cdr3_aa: CASSLRSGLAGYNEQFF
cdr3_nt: TGTGCCAGCAGCTTACGCAGTGGTCTAGCGGGTTACAATGAGCAGTTCTTC

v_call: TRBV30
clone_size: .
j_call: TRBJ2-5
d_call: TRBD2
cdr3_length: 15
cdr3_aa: CAWSLAGDIQETQYF
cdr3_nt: TGTGCCTGGAGTCTGGCGGGAGACATCCAAGAGACCCAGTACTTC

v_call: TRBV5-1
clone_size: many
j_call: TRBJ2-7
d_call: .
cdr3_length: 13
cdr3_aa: CASSPSPRHEQYF
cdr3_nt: TGCGCCAGCAGCCCATCCCCCCGGCACGAGCAGTACTTC

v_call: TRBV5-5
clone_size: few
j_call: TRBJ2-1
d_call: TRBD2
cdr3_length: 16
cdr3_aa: CASSLGGTSGRVRQFF
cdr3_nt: TGTGCCAGCAGCTTGGGAGGGACTAGCGGGAGGGTAAGGCAGTTCTTC

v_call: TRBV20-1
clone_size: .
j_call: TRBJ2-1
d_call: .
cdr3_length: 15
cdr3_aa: CSARDLVGSYNEQFF
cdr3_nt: TGCAGTGCTAGAGATTTAGTGGGGTCCTACAATGAGCAGTTCTTC

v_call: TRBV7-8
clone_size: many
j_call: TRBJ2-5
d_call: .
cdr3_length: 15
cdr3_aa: CASSLKDIERETQYF
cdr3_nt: TGTGCCAGCAGCTTAAAGGACATAGAGAGGGAGACCCAGTACTTC

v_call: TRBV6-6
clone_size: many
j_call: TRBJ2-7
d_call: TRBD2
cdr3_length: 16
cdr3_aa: CASSYRTSGTDQEQYF
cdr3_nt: TGTGCCAGCAGTTACCGTACTAGCGGGACCGATCAGGAGCAGTACTTC

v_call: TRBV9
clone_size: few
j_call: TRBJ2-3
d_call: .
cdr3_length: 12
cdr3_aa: CASSVEQNTQYF
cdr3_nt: TGTGCCAGCAGCGTAGAGCAAAATACGCAGTATTTT

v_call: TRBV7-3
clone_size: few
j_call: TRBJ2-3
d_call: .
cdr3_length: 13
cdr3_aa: CASSARGTDTQYF
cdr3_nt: TGTGCCAGCAGCGCGAGGGGCACAGATACGCAGTATTTT

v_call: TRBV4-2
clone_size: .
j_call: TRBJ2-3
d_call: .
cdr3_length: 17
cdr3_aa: CASSPLGGAGSTDTQYF
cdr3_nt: TGTGCCAGCAGCCCCCTGGGGGGAGCTGGTTCTACAGATACGCAGTATTTT

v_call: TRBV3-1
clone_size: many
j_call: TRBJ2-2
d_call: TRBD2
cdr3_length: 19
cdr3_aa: CASSQGGLAGGRRTGELFF
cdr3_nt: TGTGCCAGCAGCCAAGGAGGGCTAGCGGGAGGCCGGCGCACCGGGGAGCTGTTTTTT

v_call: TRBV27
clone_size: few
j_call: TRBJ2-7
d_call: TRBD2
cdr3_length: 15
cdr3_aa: CASSYLAGGPDEQYF
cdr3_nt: TGTGCCAGCAGTTACCTAGCGGGAGGGCCGGACGAGCAGTACTTC

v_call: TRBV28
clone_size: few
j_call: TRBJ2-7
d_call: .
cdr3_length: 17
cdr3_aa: CASSTGTREYSLYEQYF
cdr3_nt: TGTGCCAGCAGTACCGGGACCCGCGAGTATTCTCTATACGAGCAGTACTTC

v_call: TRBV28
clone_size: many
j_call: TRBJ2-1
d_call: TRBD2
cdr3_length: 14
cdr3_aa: CASILGGKWNEQFF
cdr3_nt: TGTGCCAGCATCTTGGGAGGGAAATGGAATGAGCAGTTCTTC

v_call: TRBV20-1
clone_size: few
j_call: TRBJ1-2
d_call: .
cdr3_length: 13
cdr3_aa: CSARDKANYGYTF
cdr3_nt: TGCAGTGCTAGAGATAAGGCTAACTATGGCTACACCTTC

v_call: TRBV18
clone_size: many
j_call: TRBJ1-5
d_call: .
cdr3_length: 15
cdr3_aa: CASSASGDANQPQHF
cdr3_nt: TGTGCCAGCTCAGCCTCGGGGGACGCCAATCAGCCCCAGCATTTT

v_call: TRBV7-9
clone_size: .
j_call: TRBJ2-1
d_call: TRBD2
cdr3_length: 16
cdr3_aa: CASSLGTGLAINEQFF
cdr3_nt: TGTGCCAGCAGCTTAGGGACTGGACTAGCGATCAATGAGCAGTTCTTC

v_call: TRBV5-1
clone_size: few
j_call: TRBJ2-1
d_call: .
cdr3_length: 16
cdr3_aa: CASSPLASATYNEQFF
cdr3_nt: TGCGCCAGCAGCCCCTTGGCTAGCGCGACCTACAATGAGCAGTTCTTC

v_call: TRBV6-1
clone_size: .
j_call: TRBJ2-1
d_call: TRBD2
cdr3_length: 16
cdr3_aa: CASTYGGGRGYNEQFF
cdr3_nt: TGTGCCAGCACCTACGGGGGGGGGAGGGGGTACAATGAGCAGTTCTTC

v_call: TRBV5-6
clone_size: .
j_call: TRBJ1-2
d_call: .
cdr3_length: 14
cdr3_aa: CASSLASGTYGYTF
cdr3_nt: TGTGCCAGCAGCTTGGCGTCAGGTACCTATGGCTACACCTTC

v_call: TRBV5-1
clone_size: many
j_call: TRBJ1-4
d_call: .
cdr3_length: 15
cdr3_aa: CASSLDGPPNEKLFF
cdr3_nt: TGCGCCAGCAGCTTGGATGGACCACCTAATGAAAAACTGTTTTTT

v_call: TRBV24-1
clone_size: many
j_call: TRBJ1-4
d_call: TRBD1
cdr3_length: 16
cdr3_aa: CATSDLGQGLGEKLFF
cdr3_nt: TGTGCCACCAGTGATTTGGGACAGGGGCTTGGAGAAAAACTGTTTTTT

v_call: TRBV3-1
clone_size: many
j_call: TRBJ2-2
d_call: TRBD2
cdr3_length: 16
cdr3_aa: CASSYGLAGLAGELFF
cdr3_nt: TGTGCCAGCAGCTACGGACTAGCGGGACTCGCCGGGGAGCTGTTTTTT

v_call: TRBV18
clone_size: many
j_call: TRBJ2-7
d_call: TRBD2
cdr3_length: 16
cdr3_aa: CASSPLSGRLPYEQYF
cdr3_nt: TGTGCCAGCTCTCCTTTGAGCGGGAGGCTCCCCTACGAGCAGTACTTC

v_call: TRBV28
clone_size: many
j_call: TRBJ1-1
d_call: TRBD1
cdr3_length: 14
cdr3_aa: CATITGTGGTEAFF
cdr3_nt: TGTGCCACGATTACCGGGACAGGCGGCACTGAAGCTTTCTTT

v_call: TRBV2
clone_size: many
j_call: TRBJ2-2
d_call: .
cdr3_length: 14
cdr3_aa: CASRDTGFTGELFF
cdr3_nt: TGTGCCAGCAGGGACACAGGGTTCACCGGGGAGCTGTTTTTT

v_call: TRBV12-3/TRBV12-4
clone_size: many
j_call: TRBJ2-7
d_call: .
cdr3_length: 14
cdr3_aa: CASSLAGPYGEQYF
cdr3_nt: TGTGCCAGCAGTTTAGCGGGACCCTATGGGGAGCAGTACTTC

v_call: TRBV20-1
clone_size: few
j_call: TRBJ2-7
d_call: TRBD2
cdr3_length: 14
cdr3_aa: CSARSGMASYEQYF
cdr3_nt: TGCAGTGCTAGAAGCGGGATGGCCTCCTACGAGCAGTACTTC

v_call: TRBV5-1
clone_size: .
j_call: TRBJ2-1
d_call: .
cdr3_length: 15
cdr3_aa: CASSLSSAIYNEQFF
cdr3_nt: TGCGCCAGCAGCTTGTCTAGCGCGATTTACAATGAGCAGTTCTTC

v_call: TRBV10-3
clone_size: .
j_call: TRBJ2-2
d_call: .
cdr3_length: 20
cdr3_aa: CAISESILQGGGVPTGELFF
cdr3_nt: TGTGCCATCAGTGAGTCTATCCTCCAGGGTGGGGGCGTCCCCACCGGGGAGCTGTTTTTT

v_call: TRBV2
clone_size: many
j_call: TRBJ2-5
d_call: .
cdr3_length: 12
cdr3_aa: CASRERQETQYF
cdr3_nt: TGTGCCAGCAGAGAGCGTCAGGAGACCCAGTACTTC

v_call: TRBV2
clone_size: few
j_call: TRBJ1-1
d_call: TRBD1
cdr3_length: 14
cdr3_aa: CASSMTGGNTEAFF
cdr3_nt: TGTGCCAGCAGTATGACAGGGGGCAACACTGAAGCTTTCTTT

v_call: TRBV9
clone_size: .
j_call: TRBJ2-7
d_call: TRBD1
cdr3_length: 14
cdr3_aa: CASSGGQAHYEQYF
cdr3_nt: TGTGCCAGCAGCGGGGGACAGGCGCACTACGAGCAGTACTTC

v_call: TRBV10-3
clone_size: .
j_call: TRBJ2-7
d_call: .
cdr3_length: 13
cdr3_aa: CAISDRIDFEQYF
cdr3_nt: TGTGCCATCAGTGACCGCATAGACTTTGAGCAGTACTTC

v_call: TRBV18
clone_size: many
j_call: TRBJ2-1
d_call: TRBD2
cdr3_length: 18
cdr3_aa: CASSPPRTSGRIYNEQFF
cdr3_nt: TGTGCCAGCTCACCACCGAGGACTAGCGGGAGGATTTACAATGAGCAGTTCTTC